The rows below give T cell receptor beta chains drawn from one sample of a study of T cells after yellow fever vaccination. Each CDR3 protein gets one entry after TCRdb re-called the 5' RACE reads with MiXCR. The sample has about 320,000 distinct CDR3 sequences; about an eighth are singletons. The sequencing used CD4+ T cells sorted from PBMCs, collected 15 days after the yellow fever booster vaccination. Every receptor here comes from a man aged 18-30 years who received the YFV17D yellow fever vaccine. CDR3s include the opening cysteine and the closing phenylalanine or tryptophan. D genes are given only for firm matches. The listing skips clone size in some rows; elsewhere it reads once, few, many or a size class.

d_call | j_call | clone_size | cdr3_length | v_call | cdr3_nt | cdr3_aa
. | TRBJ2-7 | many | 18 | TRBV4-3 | TGCGCCAGCAGCCAAGAACGGTTACGGGCAGGCAAGACCTACGAGCAGTACTTC | CASSQERLRAGKTYEQYF
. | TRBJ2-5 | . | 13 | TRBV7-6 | TGTGCCAGCAGTAACAGGGAATCGGAGACCCAGTACTTC | CASSNRESETQYF
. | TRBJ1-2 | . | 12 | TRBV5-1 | TGCGCCAGCAGCTTGGATGTTGCCGGCTACACCTTC | CASSLDVAGYTF
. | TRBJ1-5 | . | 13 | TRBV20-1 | TGCAGTGCCGTCCAGGGCGGCAATCAGCCCCAGCATTTT | CSAVQGGNQPQHF
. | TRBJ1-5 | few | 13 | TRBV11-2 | TGTGCCAGCAGTACAGTGGCAAATCAGCCCCAGCATTTT | CASSTVANQPQHF
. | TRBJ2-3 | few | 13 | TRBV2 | TGTGCCAGCAGTGACTCGATCCGGGATACGCAGTATTTT | CASSDSIRDTQYF
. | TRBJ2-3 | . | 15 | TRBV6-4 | TGTGCCAGCAGTGACGGGGGATTTAGCACAGATACGCAGTATTTT | CASSDGGFSTDTQYF
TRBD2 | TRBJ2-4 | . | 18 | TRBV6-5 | TGTGCCAGCACCAAAACCTCTCGTGGGGGGGCGGGAGGAAACATTCAGTACTTC | CASTKTSRGGAGGNIQYF
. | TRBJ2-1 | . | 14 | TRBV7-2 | TGTGCCAGCAGCTTAGAGGGGACATCCCAACGGCAGTTCTTC | CASSLEGTSQRQFF
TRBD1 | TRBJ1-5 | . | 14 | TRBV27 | TGTGCCAGCAGTTTTCAGGGGGTAGGTCAGCCCCAGCATTTT | CASSFQGVGQPQHF
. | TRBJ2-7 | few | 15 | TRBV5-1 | TGCGCCAGCAGCTTGGTCAGGGTCGGAACCTACGAGCAGTACTTC | CASSLVRVGTYEQYF
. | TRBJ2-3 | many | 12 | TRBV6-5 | TGTGCCAGTCGGTACCCCCACAGCCATAAGTATTTT | CASRYPHSHKYF
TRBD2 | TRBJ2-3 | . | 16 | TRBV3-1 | TGTGCCAGCAGCCGGACTAGCGGGGTAGCCGCAGATACGCAGTATTTT | CASSRTSGVAADTQYF
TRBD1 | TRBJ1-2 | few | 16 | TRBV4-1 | TGCGCCAGCAGCCAAGGGGACAGGGAGACTAACTATGGCTACACCTTC | CASSQGDRETNYGYTF
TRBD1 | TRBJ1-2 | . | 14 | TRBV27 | TGTGCCAGCAGCTACAGGGACAGAAGCTATGGCTACACCTTC | CASSYRDRSYGYTF
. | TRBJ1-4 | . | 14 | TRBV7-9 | TGTGCCAGCAGCTTTTCGATGGGTGGTGAAAAACTGTTTTTT | CASSFSMGGEKLFF
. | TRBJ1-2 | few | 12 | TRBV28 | TGTGCCAGCAGTGTCTCAGGATCTGGCTACACCTTC | CASSVSGSGYTF
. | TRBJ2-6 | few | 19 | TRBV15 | TGTGCCACCAGCAAGGACTACCTCACCCATGTGCCTGGGGCCAACGTCCTGACTTTC | CATSKDYLTHVPGANVLTF
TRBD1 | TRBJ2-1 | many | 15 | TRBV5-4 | TGTGCCAGCAGCTTGGAGGGACAGGGGTACAATGAGCAGTTCTTC | CASSLEGQGYNEQFF
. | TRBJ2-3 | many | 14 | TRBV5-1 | TGCGCCAGCAGCCCCGAGGGCCGCACAGATACGCAGTATTTT | CASSPEGRTDTQYF
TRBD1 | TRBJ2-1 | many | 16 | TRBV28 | TGTGCCAGCAACACCCTCGGGACAGGGTCTGCGGGTGAGCAGTTCTTC | CASNTLGTGSAGEQFF
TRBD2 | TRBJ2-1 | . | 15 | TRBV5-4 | TGTGCCAGCAGCTTGAGCGGGACTAGCGGGCGAGAGCAGTTCTTC | CASSLSGTSGREQFF
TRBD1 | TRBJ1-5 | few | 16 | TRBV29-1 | TGCAGCGTTGCCAGGTCGAGGGGGCGCGAAGGTCAGCCCCAGCATTTT | CSVARSRGREGQPQHF
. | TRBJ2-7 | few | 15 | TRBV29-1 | TGCAGCGTTAAGGCCCGGGACACACCTTCCTACGAGCAGTACTTC | CSVKARDTPSYEQYF
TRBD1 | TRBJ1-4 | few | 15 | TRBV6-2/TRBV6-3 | TGTGCCAGCAGGGATCAGGGGGGACGCGATGAAAAACTGTTTTTT | CASRDQGGRDEKLFF
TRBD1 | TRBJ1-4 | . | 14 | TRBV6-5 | TGTGCCAGCAGTCGGACAGGGATGAATGAAAAACTGTTTTTT | CASSRTGMNEKLFF
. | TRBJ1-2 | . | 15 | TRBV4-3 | TGCGCCAGCAGCCAAGAAGAGGGGGTCCTATATGGCTACACCTTC | CASSQEEGVLYGYTF
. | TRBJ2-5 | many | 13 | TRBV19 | TGTGCCAGTAGTAAGGCGGACCAAGAGACCCAGTACTTC | CASSKADQETQYF
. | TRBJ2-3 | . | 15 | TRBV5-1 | TGCGCCAGCAGCTCAGCGCCGGTTTCAACAGATACGCAGTATTTT | CASSSAPVSTDTQYF
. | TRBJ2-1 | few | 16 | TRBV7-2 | TGTGCCAGCAGCGAGCCCGGGGCAGGGGTGTTCAATGAGCAGTTCTTC | CASSEPGAGVFNEQFF
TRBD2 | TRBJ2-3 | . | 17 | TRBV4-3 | TGCGCCAGCAGCCAAGATAGGAGCGGGGGGGCCATAGATACGCAGTATTTT | CASSQDRSGGAIDTQYF
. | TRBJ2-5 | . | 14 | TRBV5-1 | TGCGCCAGCAGCACCTCGGACAGACAAGAGACCCAGTACTTC | CASSTSDRQETQYF
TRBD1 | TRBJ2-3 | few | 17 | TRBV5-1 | TGCGCCAGCAGGCAGAACACAGGGGTTACTAGCACAGATACGCAGTATTTT | CASRQNTGVTSTDTQYF
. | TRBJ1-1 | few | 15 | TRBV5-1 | TGCGCCAGCAGCTCCTCCGGGGGGCTGAACACTGAAGCTTTCTTT | CASSSSGGLNTEAFF
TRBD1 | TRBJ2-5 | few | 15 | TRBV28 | TGTGCCAGCAGTCCACAGGGGGCAGGAGGGGAGACCCAGTACTTC | CASSPQGAGGETQYF
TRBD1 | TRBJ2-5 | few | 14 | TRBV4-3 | TGCGCCAGCAGCAACCGGGACAGGGGCGAGACCCAGTACTTC | CASSNRDRGETQYF
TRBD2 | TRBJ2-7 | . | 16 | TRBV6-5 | TGTGCCAGCAGGGCCGCCGGGCTAGCGGGGACCTACGAGCAGTACTTC | CASRAAGLAGTYEQYF
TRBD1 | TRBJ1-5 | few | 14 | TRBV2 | TGTGCCAGCAGTAAGGACAGGGAAGGACAGCCCCAGCATTTT | CASSKDREGQPQHF
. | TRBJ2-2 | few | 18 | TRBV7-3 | TGTGCCAGCAGCTTTGCGGGGAGTGGGACAGCGAACACCGGGGAGCTGTTTTTT | CASSFAGSGTANTGELFF
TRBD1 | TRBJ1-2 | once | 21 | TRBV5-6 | TGTGCCAGCAGCTTGGAACGGGACAGGGTTCGATTCCTATTCTCCTCCTATGGCTACACCTTC | CASSLERDRVRFLFSSYGYTF
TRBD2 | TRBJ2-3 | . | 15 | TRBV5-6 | TGTGCCAGCAGCTTGCGTAGCGGGGTCACAGATACGCAGTATTTT | CASSLRSGVTDTQYF
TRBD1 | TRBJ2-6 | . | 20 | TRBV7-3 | TGTGCCAGCAGCTTAACGGGTGCCAGGGGGCGATCCTCTGGGGCCAACGTCCTGACTTTC | CASSLTGARGRSSGANVLTF
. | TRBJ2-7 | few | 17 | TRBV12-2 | TGTGCAAGTCGCTTAGAAGATGGGGCTAGACGTTTACACGAGCAGTACTTC | CASRLEDGARRLHEQYF
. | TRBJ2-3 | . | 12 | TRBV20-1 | TGCAGTGCTGGGGGGCGAACAGATACGCAGTATTTT | CSAGGRTDTQYF
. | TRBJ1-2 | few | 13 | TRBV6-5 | TGTGCCAGCAGGACGGCCAACCTGGGAGGCTACACCTTC | CASRTANLGGYTF
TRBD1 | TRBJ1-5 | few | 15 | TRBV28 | TGTGCCAGCAGTTTCCAGACAGGGGCCGGGCAGCCCCAGCATTTT | CASSFQTGAGQPQHF
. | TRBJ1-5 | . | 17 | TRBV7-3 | TGTGCCAGCAGCCACACCGGTGGGCAGGGACGGTTTCAGCCCCAGCATTTT | CASSHTGGQGRFQPQHF
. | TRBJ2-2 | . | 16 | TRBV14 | TGTGCCAGCAGCCCCAATAGACAGGAACACACCGGGGAGCTGTTTTTT | CASSPNRQEHTGELFF
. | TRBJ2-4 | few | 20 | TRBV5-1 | TGCGCCAGCAGCCCCTCGGGGGGCCTTGATAAACCTGTAGCCAAAAACATTCAGTACTTC | CASSPSGGLDKPVAKNIQYF